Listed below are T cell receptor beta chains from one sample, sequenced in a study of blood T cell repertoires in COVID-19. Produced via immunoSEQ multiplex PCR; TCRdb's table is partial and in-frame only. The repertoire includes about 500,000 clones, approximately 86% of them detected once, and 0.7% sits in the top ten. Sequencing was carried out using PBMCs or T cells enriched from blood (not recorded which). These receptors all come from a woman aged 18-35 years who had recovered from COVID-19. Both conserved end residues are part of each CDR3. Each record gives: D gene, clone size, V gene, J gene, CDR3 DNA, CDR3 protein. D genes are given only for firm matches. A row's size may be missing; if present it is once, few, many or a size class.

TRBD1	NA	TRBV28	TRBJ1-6	TGTGCCACCCGGACAGGCGGCTCCTATAATTCACCCCTCCACTTT	CATRTGGSYNSPLHF
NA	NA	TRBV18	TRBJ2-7	TGTGCCAGCTCACCACCGGGGGGGCGGGACGAGCAGTACTTC	CASSPPGGRDEQYF
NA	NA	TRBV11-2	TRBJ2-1	TGTGCCAGCAGCCCCCCCGGGTCGGCGGGAAGACTCCCTTCGGCGCAGTTCTTC	CASSPPGSAGRLPSAQFF
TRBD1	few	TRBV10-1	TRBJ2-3	TGCGCCAGCAGAAGACAGGGATTGGGGACAGATACGCAGTATTTT	CASRRQGLGTDTQYF
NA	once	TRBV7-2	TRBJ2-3	TGTGCCAGCAGCTTAATGGGGGGAACTAGCACAGATACGCAGTATTTT	CASSLMGGTSTDTQYF
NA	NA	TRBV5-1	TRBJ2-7	TGCGCCAGCAGCCCCCCACTTTACGAGCAGTACTTC	CASSPPLYEQYF
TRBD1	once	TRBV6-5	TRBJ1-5	TGTGCCAGCAGTTCCGGGGACAGATTAAATCAGCCCCAGCATTTT	CASSSGDRLNQPQHF
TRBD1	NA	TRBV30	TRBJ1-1	TGTGCCTGGAGTACGGACAGGGGCATTTCGACTGAAGCTTTCTTT	CAWSTDRGISTEAFF
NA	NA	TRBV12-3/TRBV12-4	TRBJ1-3	TGTGCCAGCAGTCGATTACAGAACACCATATATTTT	CASSRLQNTIYF
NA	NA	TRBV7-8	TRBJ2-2	TGTGCCAGCAGCTTAGCTGGCGGGCTCCTCACCGGGGAGCTGTTTTTT	CASSLAGGLLTGELFF
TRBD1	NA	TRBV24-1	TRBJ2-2	TGTGCCACCAGTGACCCCGGACAGGGGGATGGCGGGGAGCTGTTTTTT	CATSDPGQGDGGELFF
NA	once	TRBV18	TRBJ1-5	TGTGCCAGCTCACCATCTTCTCTTGGGGGCAGCAATCAGCCCCAGCATTTT	CASSPSSLGGSNQPQHF
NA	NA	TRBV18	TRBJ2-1	TGTGCCAGCTCACCACCGCAGGGGGGCTCCTACAATGAGCAGTTCTTC	CASSPPQGGSYNEQFF
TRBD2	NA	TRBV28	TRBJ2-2	TGTGCCAGCAGTTTAGATGTTGGGGGGGTCGGGGAGCTGTTTTTT	CASSLDVGGVGELFF
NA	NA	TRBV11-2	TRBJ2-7	TGTGCCAGCAGCTCAACAGGGCCGCAGTCCTACGAGCAGTACTTC	CASSSTGPQSYEQYF
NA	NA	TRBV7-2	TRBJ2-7	TGTGCCAGCAGATCGGAGGGGTACGAGCAGTACTTC	CASRSEGYEQYF
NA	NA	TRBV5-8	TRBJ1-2	TGTGCCAGCAGCTTGGGACAGGAGGTAACTGGCTACACCTTC	CASSLGQEVTGYTF
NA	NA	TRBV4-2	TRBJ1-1	TGTGCCAGCAGCCAAGATTCCGGGGGGGAGACTGAAGCTTTCTTT	CASSQDSGGETEAFF
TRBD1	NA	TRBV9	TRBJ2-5	TGTGCCAGCAGCGCCGAGGACAGGCCGGAGACCCAGTACTTC	CASSAEDRPETQYF